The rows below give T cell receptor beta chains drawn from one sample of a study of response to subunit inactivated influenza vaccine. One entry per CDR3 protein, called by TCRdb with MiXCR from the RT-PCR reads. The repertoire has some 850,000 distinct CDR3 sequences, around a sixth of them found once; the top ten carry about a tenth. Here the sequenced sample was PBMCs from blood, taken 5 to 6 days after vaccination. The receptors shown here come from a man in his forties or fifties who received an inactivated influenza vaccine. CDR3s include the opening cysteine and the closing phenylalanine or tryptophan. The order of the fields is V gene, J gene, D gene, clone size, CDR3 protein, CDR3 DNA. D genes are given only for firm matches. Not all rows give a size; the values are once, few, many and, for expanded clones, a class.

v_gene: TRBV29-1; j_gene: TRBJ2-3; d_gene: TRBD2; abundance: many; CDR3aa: CSVSRGGTSTDTQYF; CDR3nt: TGCAGCGTTTCCCGGGGGGGTACTAGCACAGATACGCAGTATTTT
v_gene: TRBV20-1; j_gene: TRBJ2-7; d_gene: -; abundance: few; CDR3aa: CSALSSYEQYF; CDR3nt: TGCAGTGCGCTTTCTAGCTACGAGCAGTACTTC
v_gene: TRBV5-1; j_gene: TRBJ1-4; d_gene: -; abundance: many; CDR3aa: CASSTTGPTNEKLFF; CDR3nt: TGCGCCAGCAGCACGACAGGACCAACTAATGAAAAACTGTTTTTT
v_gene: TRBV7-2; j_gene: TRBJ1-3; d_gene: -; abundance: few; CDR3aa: CASSRLGGGSGNTIYF; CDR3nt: TGTGCCAGCAGCAGACTAGGAGGGGGCTCTGGAAACACCATATATTTT
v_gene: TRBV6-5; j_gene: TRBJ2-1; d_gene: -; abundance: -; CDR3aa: CASSWDFPYNEQFF; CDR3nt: TGTGCCAGCAGTTGGGACTTCCCCTACAATGAGCAGTTCTTC
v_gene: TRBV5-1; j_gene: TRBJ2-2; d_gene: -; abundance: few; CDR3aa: CASSLYGQTNTGELFF; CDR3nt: TGCGCCAGCAGCCTTTACGGACAGACCAACACCGGGGAGCTGTTTTTT
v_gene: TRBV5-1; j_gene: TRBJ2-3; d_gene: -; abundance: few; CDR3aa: CASSLVLGGDTDTQYF; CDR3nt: TGCGCCAGCAGCTTGGTACTAGGGGGTGACACAGATACGCAGTATTTT
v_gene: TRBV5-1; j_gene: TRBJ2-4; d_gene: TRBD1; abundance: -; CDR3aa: CASSLAPGQGVYIQYF; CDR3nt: TGCGCCAGCAGCTTGGCCCCGGGACAGGGGGTTTACATTCAGTACTTC
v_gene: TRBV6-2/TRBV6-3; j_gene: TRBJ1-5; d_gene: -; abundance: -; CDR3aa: CASTMPGPSNQPQHF; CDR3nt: TGTGCCAGCACCATGCCGGGACCTAGCAATCAGCCCCAGCATTTT
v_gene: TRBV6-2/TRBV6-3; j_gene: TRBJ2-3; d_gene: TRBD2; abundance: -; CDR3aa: CASSPRLAGVTDTQYF; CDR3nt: TGTGCCAGCAGTCCCCGACTAGCGGGGGTCACAGATACGCAGTATTTT
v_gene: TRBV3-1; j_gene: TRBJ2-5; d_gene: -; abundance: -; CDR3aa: CASSQVGAGNQYF; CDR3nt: TGTGCCAGCAGCCAAGTGGGGGCCGGTAACCAGTACTTC
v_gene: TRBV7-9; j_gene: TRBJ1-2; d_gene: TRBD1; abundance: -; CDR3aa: CASSFVDRGYGYTF; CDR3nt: TGTGCCAGCAGCTTCGTCGACAGGGGATATGGCTACACCTTC
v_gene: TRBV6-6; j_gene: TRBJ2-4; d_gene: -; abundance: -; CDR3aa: CASRGEAKNIQYF; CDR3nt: TGTGCCAGCAGAGGCGAAGCCAAAAACATTCAGTACTTC
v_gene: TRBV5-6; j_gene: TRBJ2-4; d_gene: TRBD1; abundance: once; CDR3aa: CASSLTGGLRGWVYF; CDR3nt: TGTGCCAGCAGCCTCACAGGGGGACTCCGGGGCTGGGTGTACTTC
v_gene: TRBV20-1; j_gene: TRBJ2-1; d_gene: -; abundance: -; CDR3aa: CSARAHRSGETSSYNEQFF; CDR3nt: TGCAGTGCTAGAGCCCATCGGTCCGGAGAGACTAGCTCCTACAATGAGCAGTTCTTC
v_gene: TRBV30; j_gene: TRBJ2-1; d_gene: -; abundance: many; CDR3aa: CAWSYGDWKQFF; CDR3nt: TGTGCCTGGAGTTATGGGGACTGGAAGCAGTTCTTC
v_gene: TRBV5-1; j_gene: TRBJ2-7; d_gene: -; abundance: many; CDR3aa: CASSLGTDYEQYF; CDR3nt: TGTGCCAGCAGTCTCGGGACGGACTACGAGCAGTACTTC
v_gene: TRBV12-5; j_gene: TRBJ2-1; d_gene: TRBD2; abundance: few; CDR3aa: CASGSTSGPSGGQFF; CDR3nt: TGTGCTAGTGGTTCGACTAGCGGTCCTTCTGGGGGGCAGTTCTTC
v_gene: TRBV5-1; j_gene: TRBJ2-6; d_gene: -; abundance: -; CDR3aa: CASSLVRSGANVLTF; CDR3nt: TGCGCCAGCAGCTTGGTGCGGTCTGGGGCCAACGTCCTGACTTTC
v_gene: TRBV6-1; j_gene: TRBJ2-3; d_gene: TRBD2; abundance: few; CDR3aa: CARNGLAVPTDTQYF; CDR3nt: TGTGCCAGGAACGGACTAGCCGTCCCCACAGATACGCAGTATTTT
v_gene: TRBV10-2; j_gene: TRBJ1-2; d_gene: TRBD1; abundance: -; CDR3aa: CASSESSWTGGGYTF; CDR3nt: TGCGCCAGCAGTGAGTCGTCTTGGACAGGCGGTGGCTACACCTTC
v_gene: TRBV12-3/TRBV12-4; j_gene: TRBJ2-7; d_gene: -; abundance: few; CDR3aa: CASSLRGLWDTAYEQYF; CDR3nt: TGTGCCAGCAGTTTACGGGGGCTGTGGGACACAGCCTACGAGCAGTACTTC
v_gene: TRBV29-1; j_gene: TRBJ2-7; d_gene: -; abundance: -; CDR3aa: CSVTDHYEQYF; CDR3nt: TGCAGCGTTACCGACCACTACGAGCAGTACTTC
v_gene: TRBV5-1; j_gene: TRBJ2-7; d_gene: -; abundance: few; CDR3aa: CASSTGFEQYF; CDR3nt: TGCGCCAGCAGCACAGGGTTCGAGCAGTACTTC
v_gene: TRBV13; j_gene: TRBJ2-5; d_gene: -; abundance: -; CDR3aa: CASSALLAPITGPYQETQYF; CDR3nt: TGTGCCAGCAGCGCCCTTCTAGCCCCGATAACAGGGCCGTACCAAGAGACCCAGTACTTC
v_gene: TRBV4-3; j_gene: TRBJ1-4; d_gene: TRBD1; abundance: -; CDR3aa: CASSPGQGRYEKLFF; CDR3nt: TGCGCCAGCAGCCCAGGACAGGGGCGGTATGAAAAACTGTTTTTT
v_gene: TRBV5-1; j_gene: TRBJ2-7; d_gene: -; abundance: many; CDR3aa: CASSLADTYEQYF; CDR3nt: TGCGCCAGCAGCTTGGCAGATACCTACGAGCAGTACTTC
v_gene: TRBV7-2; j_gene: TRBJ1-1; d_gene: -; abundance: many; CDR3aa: CASSLWDQEAFF; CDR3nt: TGTGCCAGCAGCTTATGGGACCAGGAAGCTTTCTTT
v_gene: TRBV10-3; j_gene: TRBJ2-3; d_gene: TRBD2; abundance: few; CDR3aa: CAISESIAGGTDTQYF; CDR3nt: TGTGCCATCAGTGAGTCGATAGCGGGGGGCACAGATACGCAGTATTTT
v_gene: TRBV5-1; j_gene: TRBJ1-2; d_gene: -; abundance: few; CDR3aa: CASSLHANYGYTF; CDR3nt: TGCGCCAGCAGCTTGCATGCTAACTATGGCTACACCTTC
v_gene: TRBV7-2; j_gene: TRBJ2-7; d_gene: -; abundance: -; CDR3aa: CASSPDGSSYEQYF; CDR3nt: TGTGCCAGCAGCCCGGACGGATCTTCATACGAGCAGTACTTC
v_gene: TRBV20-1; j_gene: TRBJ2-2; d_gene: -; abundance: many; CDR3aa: CSGGPGTGELFF; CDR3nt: TGCAGTGGCGGGCCGGGCACCGGGGAGCTGTTTTTT